This T cell receptor (beta chain) was obtained from a study of regulatory T cells in long-lasting Graves disease. The time point denotes: newly diagnosed GD, antithyroid drugs for less than 3 months. RNA isolated from PBMCs was used to make the TCR library. Combining iRepertoire HTBI primers with Arm-PCR of CDR3 regions, the authors built TCR beta libraries. TCRdb reprocessed the multiplex PCR reads with MiXCR, giving one entry per CDR3 protein. In the table there are about 610,000 distinct CDR3 sequences, roughly a sixth of which are singletons. Germline CDR1 and CDR2: MNHEY and SVGEGT. Trimming took 6 bases from V and 4 from J, leaving 13 bases between them. This CDR3 contains 13 residues. Many counts were recorded for this clonotype. The same sample was also used in a study of T cells in Graves' hyperthyroidism and ophthalmopathy. That source notes: Pregnant or lactating patients were excluded, as were those with uncontrolled infection or other autoimmune disease. HTBI primers drove first-round RT-PCR of the TCR CDR3. Median prediction lead before ophthalmopathy onset was 6.5 months with the model.

The origin of this receptor is a man aged 18 to 30 with Graves disease. This material consisted of peripheral blood mononuclear cells (PBMCs), taken at new diagnosis, from a patient treated with antithyroid drugs. This chain joins TRBV6-2 or TRBV6-3 and TRBJ2-7, with a possible D match to TRBD1 (6 bases). CDR3 sequence: CASRSTGIYEQYF. The CDR3 DNA follows: TGTGCCAGCAGGTCCACAGGGATATACGAGCAGTACTTC.